This note documents a single TCR beta chain sequence. One junction end does not reproduce the germline sequence, and a read error may be involved. The sample belongs to a study of identifying expanded T cells in peripheral blood. During the collection period, no donor immune events like infections were recorded. The data were produced by immunoSEQ multiplex PCR, yet TCRdb's version contains in-frame clones alone and is incomplete. This sample has approximately 100,000 clones, with 88% found just once. CDR1 LNHNV and CDR2 YYDKDF come from the germline V gene (reference sequence). The CDR3 is made up of 15 amino acids.

Material: blood. The chain couples TRBV15 to TRBJ2-7; D possibly corresponds to TRBD1 (7 bases). The sequence was collected from a person between 18 and 75 years old in good health. CDR3 nucleotide sequence: TGTGCCACCAGCAGAGATGGAGGGGGCAGCTACGAGCAGCACTTC. This sequence encodes CATSRDGGGSYEQHF. The full variable domain, in which reference TRBV15 and TRBJ2-7 provide the parts outside the CDR3, is DAMVIQNPRYQVTQFGKPVTLSCSQTLNHNVMYWYQQKSSQAPKLLFHYYDKDFNNEADTPDNFQSRRPNTSFCFLDIRSPGLGDTAMYLCATSRDGGGSYEQHFGPGTRLTVT.